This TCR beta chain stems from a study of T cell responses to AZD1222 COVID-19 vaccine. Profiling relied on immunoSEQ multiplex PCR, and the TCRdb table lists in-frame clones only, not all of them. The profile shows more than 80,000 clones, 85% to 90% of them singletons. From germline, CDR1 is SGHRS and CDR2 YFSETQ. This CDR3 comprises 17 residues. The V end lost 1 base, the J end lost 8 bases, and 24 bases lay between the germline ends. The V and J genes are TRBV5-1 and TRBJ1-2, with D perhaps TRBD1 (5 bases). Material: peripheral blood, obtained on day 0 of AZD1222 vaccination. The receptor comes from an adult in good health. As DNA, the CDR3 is TGCGCCAGCAGCTTGATTACCCTACAGGAGTCTATTGGGGGCTACACCTTC. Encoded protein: CASSLITLQESIGGYTF.